What follows are 8 T cell receptor beta chains derived from one specimen sequenced in a study of human T cells and chemical hapten exposure. TCRdb analysed the RACE reads with MiXCR anew, one entry per CDR3 protein. This table holds 180,000 or so distinct CDR3 sequences, 14% found once. Time point noted: patch test 1, 2 weeks after DPC sensitization. Treatment here: therapeutic diphenylcyclopropenone sensitization with weekly scalp DPC. Material: whole blood, obtained in connection with sensitization to the hapten diphenylcyclopropenone (DPC). The source of these receptors is a woman aged 30 to 39 with alopecia areata. Some clones in this sample may be carry-over from other donors' samples.

The genes are TRBV28 and TRBJ1-2; D is uncertain. This CDR3 comprises 12 residues. V lost 6 bases and J lost 4, with 9 bases in between. In germline, CDR1 is MDHEN, CDR2 SYDVKM. The chain's CDR3 is CASRDGFYGYTF. CDR3 sequence (DNA): TGTGCCAGCAGAGATGGGTTCTATGGCTACACCTTC.

The CDR3 DNA sequence: TGTGCCAGCAGCTTTGTATCTGAAGCTTTCTTT. Its translation: CASSFVSEAFF. This sequence joins TRBV11-2 and TRBJ1-1; D call uncertain. The CDR3 consists of 11 residues. With 3 bases removed from V and 6 bases from J, the gap between germline ends came to 5 bases. Per the germline V gene, CDR1 is SGHAT and CDR2 is FQNNGV.

The J gene is TRBJ2-7, the V gene TRBV29-1; 8 bases are a match to TRBD1. Germline CDR1 reads SQVTM; CDR2 reads ANQGSEA. The CDR3 runs 13 residues. J lost 2 bases, V lost 5 bases, and 5 bases had no gene match. The CDR3 DNA reads as TGCAGCGTTACAGGACAGGGCCCCTACGAGCAGTACTTC. Its translation is CSVTGQGPYEQYF.

This clonotype showed up just a few times. The J gene is TRBJ2-3, the V gene TRBV20-1; perhaps D is TRBD1 or TRBD2 (6 bases each). Between the trimmed V and J ends, which lost 4 bases and 5 bases, there was a span of 10 bases. The CDR3 is made up of 12 amino acids. CDR1 DFQATT and CDR2 SNEGSKA come from the germline V gene (reference sequence). The CDR3 region is CSATGGGDTQYF. The CDR3 DNA follows: TGCAGTGCTACCGGGGGCGGAGATACGCAGTATTTT.

The CDR3 region is CASSMVASGRRAYEQYF. DNA for the CDR3: TGTGCCAGTAGTATGGTCGCTAGCGGGAGACGCGCCTACGAGCAGTACTTC. This chain links TRBV19 with TRBJ2-7, with 10 bases that match TRBD2. Germline V gives CDR1 LNHDA, CDR2 SQIVND (reference sequence). CDR3 length: 17 residues. Germline trimming cut 3 bases from V and 2 bases from J; bases unmatched to any gene: 10.

This clonotype was counted only a few times. The chain joins TRBV7-2 to TRBJ2-3, with D possibly matching TRBD2 (6 bases). The CDR3 extends over 18 amino acids. Germline assignment: CDR1 SGHTA and CDR2 FQGNSA. V shed 1 base and J shed 6 bases, with 23 bases lying between them. The CDR3 here is CASSLESGGNEHRDTQYF. CDR3 nucleotides: TGTGCCAGCAGCTTAGAGTCGGGCGGGAACGAGCACAGGGATACGCAGTATTTT.

This clonotype showed up just a few times. This sequence joins TRBV10-2 and TRBJ1-5; D remains unclear. V lost 10 bases to trimming and J lost 6 bases, with 16 bases between them. The CDR3 totals 13 residues. From germline, CDR1 is WSHSY and CDR2 SAAADI. CDR3 sequence: CATKGGLSQPQHF. CDR3 coding DNA: TGCGCCACAAAGGGTGGCTTGAGTCAGCCCCAGCATTTT.

This clonotype was seen a handful of times. The chain combines TRBV20-1 with TRBJ2-5; 10 bases agree with TRBD2. Germline CDR1 DFQATT, CDR2 SNEGSKA (reference sequence). The CDR3 runs 12 residues. The V segment lost 5 bases and the J segment 5 bases; nucleotides outside the gene matches: 2. CDR3 residues: CSAEGLAETQYF. CDR3 nucleotide sequence: TGCAGTGCTGAGGGACTAGCGGAGACCCAGTACTTC.